This TCR beta chain comes out of a study of resident and recirculating memory T cells in vitiligo. The protocol was immunoSEQ multiplex PCR, while the TCRdb copy is restricted to in-frame clones and leaves out a portion. Of more than 35,000 clones in the sample, approximately 91% are singletons; the top ten hold roughly 4.3%. The CDR3 length is 13 residues. The V gene lost 9 bases and the J gene lost 6 bases, with 14 bases spanning the gap. CDR1 is SNHLY and CDR2 is FYNNEI in the germline V gene. V gene TRBV2 combines with J gene TRBJ1-4; weak D call: TRBD1 (6 bases). Sequenced input: blood. This TCR derives from a male donor with vitiligo. DNA for the CDR3: TGTGCCAGTAGGGGGGGGTTTGATGAAAAACTGTTTTTT. This codes for CASRGGFDEKLFF.